This TCR beta chain was found in a study of PD-1 blockade in classical Hodgkin lymphoma. As for time point: cycle 4 day 1 (C4D1), after around six weeks of nivolumab. No patient escaped relapse after autologous stem cell transplantation, and brentuximab vedotin exposure varied. Complete response, partial response or progressive disease was each patient's best response. TCRdb's table, derived via immunoSEQ multiplex PCR, lists solely in-frame clones and lacks some. The sample lists about 39,000 clones; over 70% were seen once. This clone was counted a few times. Its antigen remains unidentified. V was clipped by 3 bases and J by 2 bases, with 7 bases between them. The CDR3 consists of 13 residues. Per the germline V gene, CDR1 is SGHTA and CDR2 is FQGNSA. Broader study findings: Complete responders had baseline diversity similar to newly diagnosed patients.

The origin of this receptor is a human donor with classical Hodgkin lymphoma. Here the sequenced sample was peripheral blood mononuclear cells (PBMCs), taken before the fourth cycle of nivolumab. V usage is TRBV7-2 and J usage is TRBJ2-5; no reliable D call. CDR3 DNA sequence: TGTGCCAGCAGCTTCGGCCAGCAAGAGACCCAGTACTTC. Its translation is CASSFGQQETQYF.